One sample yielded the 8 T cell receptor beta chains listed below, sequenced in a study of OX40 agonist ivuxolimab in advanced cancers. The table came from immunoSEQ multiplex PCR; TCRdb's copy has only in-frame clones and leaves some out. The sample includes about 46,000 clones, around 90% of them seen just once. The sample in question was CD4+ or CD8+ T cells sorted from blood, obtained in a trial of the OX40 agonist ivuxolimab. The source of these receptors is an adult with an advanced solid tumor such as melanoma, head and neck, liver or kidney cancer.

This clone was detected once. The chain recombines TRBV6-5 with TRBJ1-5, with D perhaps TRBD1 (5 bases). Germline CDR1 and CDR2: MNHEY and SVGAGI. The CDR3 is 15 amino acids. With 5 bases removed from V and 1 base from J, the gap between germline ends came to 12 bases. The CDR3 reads CASSPTGGSNQPQHF. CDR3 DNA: TGTGCCAGCAGTCCTACTGGGGGGAGCAATCAGCCCCAGCATTTT.

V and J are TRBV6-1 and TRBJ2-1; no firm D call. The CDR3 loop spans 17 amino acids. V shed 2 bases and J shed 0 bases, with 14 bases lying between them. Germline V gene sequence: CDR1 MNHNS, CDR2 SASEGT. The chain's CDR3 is CASSELAGPSSYNEQFF. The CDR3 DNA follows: TGTGCCAGCAGTGAATTGGCAGGCCCTAGCTCCTACAATGAGCAGTTCTTC.

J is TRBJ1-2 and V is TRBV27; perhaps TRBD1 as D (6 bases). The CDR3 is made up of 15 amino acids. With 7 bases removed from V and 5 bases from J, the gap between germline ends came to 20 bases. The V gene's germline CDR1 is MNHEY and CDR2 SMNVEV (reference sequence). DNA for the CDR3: TGTGCCAGCATCCCCCGAGGGGGGACGTATTATGGCTACACCTTC. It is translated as CASIPRGGTYYGYTF.

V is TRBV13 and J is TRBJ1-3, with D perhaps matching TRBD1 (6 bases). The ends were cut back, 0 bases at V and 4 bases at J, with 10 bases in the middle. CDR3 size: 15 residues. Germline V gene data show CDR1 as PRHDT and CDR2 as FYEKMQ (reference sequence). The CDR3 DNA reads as TGTGCCAGCAGCTTAGGACAGGGTGGAGGAAACACCATATATTTT. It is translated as CASSLGQGGGNTIYF.

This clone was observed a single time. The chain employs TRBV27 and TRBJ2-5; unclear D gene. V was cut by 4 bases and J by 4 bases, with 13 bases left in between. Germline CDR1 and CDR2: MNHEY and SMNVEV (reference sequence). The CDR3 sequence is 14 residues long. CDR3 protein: CASSSTWGRETQYF. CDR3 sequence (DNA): TGTGCCAGCAGTTCCACTTGGGGTAGAGAGACCCAGTACTTC.

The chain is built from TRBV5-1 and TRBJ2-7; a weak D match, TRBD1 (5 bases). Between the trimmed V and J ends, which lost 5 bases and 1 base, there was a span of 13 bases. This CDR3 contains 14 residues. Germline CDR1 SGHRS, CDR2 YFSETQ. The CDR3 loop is CASSYESGSYEQYV. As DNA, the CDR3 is TGCGCCAGCAGTTATGAGTCAGGGTCCTACGAGCAGTACGTC.

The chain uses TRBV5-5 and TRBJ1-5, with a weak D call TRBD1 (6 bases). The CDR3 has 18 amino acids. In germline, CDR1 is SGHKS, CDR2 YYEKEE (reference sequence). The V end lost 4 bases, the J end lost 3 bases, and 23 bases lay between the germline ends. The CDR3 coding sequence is TGTGCCAGCAGCCCGCATGACGGGGACACCATATTCAATCAGCCCCAGCATTTT. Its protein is CASSPHDGDTIFNQPQHF.

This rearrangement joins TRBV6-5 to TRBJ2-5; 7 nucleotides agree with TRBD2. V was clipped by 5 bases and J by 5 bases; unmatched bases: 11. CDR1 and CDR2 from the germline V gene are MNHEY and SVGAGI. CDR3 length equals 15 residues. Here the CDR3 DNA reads TGTGCCAGCAGTCTAGCGGCGGCCTTGGGGGAGACCCAGTACTTC. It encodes CASSLAAALGETQYF.